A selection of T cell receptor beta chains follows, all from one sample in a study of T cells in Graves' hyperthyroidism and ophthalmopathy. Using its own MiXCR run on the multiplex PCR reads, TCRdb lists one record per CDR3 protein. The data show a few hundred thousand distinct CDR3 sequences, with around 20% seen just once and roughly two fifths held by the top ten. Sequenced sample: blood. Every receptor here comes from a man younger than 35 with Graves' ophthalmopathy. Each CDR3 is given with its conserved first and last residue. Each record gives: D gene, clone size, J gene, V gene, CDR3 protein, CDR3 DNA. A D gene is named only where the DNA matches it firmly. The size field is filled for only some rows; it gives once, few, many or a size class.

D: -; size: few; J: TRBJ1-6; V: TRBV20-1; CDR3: CSAKGVDGGNSPLHF; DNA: TGCAGTGCTAAGGGGGTCGACGGGGGAAATTCACCCCTCCACTTT
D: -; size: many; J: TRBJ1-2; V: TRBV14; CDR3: CASSQAGAYGYTF; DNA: TGTGCCAGCAGCCAAGCCGGCGCTTATGGCTACACCTTC
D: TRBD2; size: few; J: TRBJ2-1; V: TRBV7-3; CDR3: CASSETGTSGAPYNEQFF; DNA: TGTGCCAGCAGCGAAACCGGGACTAGCGGGGCGCCGTACAATGAGCAGTTCTTC
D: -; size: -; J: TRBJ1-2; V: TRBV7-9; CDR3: CASSFNTGKNYGYTF; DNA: TGTGCCAGCAGTTTTAACACAGGGAAAAACTATGGCTACACCTTC
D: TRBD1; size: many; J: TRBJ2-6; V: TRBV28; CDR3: CASSSHVQGAKGSGANVLTF; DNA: TGTGCCAGCAGTTCCCACGTCCAGGGGGCCAAGGGGTCTGGGGCCAACGTCCTGACTTTC
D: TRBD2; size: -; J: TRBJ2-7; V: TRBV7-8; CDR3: CASSPIAGGGTYEQYF; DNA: TGTGCCAGCAGCCCGATAGCGGGGGGGGGAACCTACGAGCAGTACTTC
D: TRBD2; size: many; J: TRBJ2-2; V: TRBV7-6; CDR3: CASSLSAGGNTGELFF; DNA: TGTGCCAGCAGCTTATCGGCGGGGGGCAACACCGGGGAGCTGTTTTTT
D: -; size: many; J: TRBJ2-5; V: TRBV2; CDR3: CASSEGPRETQYF; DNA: TGTGCCAGCAGTGAAGGGCCCAGGGAGACCCAGTACTTC
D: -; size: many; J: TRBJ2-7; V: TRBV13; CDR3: CASSLVRDIYEQYF; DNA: TGTGCCAGCAGCTTAGTTAGGGACATCTACGAGCAGTACTTC
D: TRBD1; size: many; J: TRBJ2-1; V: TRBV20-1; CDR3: CSARPPLGQGASGEQFF; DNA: TGCAGTGCTAGACCGCCGTTGGGACAGGGGGCATCGGGTGAGCAGTTCTTC
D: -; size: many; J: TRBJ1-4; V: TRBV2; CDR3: CASSEGTTNEKLFF; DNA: TGTGCCAGCAGTGAGGGAACAACTAATGAAAAACTGTTTTTT
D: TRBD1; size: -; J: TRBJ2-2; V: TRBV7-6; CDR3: CASSAPGQGLFF; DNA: TGTGCCAGCAGCGCACCCGGACAGGGGCTGTTTTTT
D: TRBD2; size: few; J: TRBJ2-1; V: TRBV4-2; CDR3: CASSQDGGGALYNEQFF; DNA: TGTGCCAGCAGCCAAGATGGCGGGGGGGCCTTATACAATGAGCAGTTCTTC
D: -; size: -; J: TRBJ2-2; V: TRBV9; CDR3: CASSATPGGELFF; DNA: TGTGCCAGCAGCGCGACACCGGGCGGGGAGCTGTTTTTT
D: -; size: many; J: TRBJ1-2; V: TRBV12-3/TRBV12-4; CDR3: CASSPMGFDYGYTF; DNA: TGTGCCAGCAGTCCCATGGGGTTTGACTATGGCTACACCTTC
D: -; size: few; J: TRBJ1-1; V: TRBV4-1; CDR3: CASRPGWGNTEAFF; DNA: TGCGCCAGCAGGCCCGGGTGGGGGAACACTGAAGCTTTCTTT
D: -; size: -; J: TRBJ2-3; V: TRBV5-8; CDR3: CASSALGSSTDTQYF; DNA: TGTGCCAGCAGCGCCCTAGGGTCAAGCACAGATACGCAGTATTTT
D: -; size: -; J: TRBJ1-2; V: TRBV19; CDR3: CASRNAGESYGYTF; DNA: TGTGCCAGTAGGAACGCAGGGGAGTCCTATGGCTACACCTTC
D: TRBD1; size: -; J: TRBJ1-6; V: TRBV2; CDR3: CASSERTGRGGLPHF; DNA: TGTGCCAGCAGTGAACGGACAGGGAGGGGAGGCCTTCCTCACTTT
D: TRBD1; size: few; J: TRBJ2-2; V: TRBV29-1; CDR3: CSVEPSDRGSAGELFF; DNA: TGCAGCGTTGAACCCTCTGACAGGGGAAGCGCCGGGGAGCTGTTTTTT
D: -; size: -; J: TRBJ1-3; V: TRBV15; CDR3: CATSRVDLGNTIYF; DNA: TGTGCCACCAGCAGAGTGGACTTAGGAAACACCATATATTTT
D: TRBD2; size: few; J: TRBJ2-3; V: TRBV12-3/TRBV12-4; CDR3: CASSLAVEASGGHTDTQYF; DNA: TGTGCCAGCAGTTTAGCGGTAGAAGCTAGCGGGGGCCACACAGATACGCAGTATTTT
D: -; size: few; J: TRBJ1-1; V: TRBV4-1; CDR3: CASSQPSGGDAFF; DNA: TGCGCCAGCAGCCAGCCCTCGGGAGGGGACGCTTTCTTT
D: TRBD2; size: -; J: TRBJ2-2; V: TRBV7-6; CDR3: CASSDLGLADTGELFF; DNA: TGTGCCAGCAGCGACTTGGGACTAGCGGACACCGGGGAGCTGTTTTTT
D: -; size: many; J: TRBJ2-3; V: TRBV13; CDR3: CATTGRGASDTDTQYF; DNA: TGTGCCACAACCGGACGGGGCGCTTCCGACACAGATACGCAGTATTTT
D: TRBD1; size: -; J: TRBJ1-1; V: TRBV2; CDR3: CASRGGRDRGLEAFF; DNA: TGTGCCAGCAGGGGCGGCCGGGACAGGGGGCTTGAAGCTTTCTTT
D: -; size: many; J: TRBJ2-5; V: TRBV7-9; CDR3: CASSNRGNQETQYF; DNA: TGTGCCAGCAGCAACCGGGGGAACCAAGAGACCCAGTACTTC
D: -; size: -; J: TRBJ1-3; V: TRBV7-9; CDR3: CASSFRGHLLGNTIYF; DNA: TGTGCCAGCAGCTTTCGGGGACATCTATTAGGAAACACCATATATTTT
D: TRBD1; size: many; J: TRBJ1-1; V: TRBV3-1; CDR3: CASSPNRGANTEAFF; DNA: TGTGCCAGCAGCCCGAACAGGGGTGCGAACACTGAAGCTTTCTTT
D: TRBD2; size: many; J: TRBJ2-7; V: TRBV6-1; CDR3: CASSRAGTRSHEQYF; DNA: TGTGCCAGCAGCCGTGCCGGGACTAGGAGCCACGAGCAGTACTTC
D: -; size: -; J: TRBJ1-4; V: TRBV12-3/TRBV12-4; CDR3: CASSGRTGEKLFF; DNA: TGTGCCAGCAGTGGACGGACGGGTGAAAAACTGTTTTTT
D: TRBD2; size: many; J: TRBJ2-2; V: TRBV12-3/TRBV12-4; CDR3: CASRPSGRGDTGELFF; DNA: TGTGCCAGCAGACCTTCGGGGCGGGGGGACACCGGGGAGCTGTTTTTT
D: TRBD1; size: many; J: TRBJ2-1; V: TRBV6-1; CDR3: CASSEPGQGRNEQFF; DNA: TGTGCCAGCAGTGAGCCGGGACAGGGACGCAATGAGCAGTTCTTC
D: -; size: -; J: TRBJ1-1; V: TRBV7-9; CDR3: CASSLLGATEAFF; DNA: TGTGCCAGCAGCTTATTGGGGGCGACTGAAGCTTTCTTT
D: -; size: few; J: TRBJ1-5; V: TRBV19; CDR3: CASSGRVYSNQPQHF; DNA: TGTGCCAGTAGCGGCAGGGTCTATAGCAATCAGCCCCAGCATTTT
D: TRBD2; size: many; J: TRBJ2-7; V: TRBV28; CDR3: CASLFRGGSLAEQYF; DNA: TGTGCCAGTCTATTTCGGGGGGGGTCCCTTGCCGAGCAGTACTTC
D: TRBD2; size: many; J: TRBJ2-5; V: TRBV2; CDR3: CASSEGGGPQYF; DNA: TGTGCCAGCAGTGAGGGGGGGGGACCCCAGTACTTC
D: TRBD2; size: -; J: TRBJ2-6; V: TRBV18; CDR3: CASSPPRGTGANVLTF; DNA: TGTGCCAGCTCACCACCGCGGGGGACTGGGGCCAACGTCCTGACTTTC
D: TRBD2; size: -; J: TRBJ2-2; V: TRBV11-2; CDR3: CASSFSSSGKTGELFF; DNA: TGTGCCAGCAGCTTCTCGTCTAGCGGGAAAACCGGGGAGCTGTTTTTT
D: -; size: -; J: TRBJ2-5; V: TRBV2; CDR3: CASSWTPSQETQYF; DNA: TGTGCCAGCAGTTGGACTCCATCACAAGAGACCCAGTACTTC
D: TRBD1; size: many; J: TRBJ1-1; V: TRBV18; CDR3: CASSQTGTRGAFF; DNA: TGTGCCAGCTCACAGACAGGGACGAGAGGAGCTTTCTTT
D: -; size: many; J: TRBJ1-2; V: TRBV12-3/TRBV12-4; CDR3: CASSLAERSLGDYTF; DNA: TGTGCCAGCAGTTTAGCGGAAAGGTCCCTCGGCGACTACACCTTC
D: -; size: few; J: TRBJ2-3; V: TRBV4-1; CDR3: CASSQEQRADTDTQYF; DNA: TGCGCCAGCAGCCAAGAACAGAGAGCGGACACAGATACGCAGTATTTT
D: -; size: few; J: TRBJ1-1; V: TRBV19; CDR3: CASSTGPYFF; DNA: TGTGCCAGTAGTACTGGACCCTACTTCTTT
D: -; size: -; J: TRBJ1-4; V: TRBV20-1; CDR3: CSAPVNEKLFF; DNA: TGCAGTGCCCCGGTTAATGAAAAACTGTTTTTT
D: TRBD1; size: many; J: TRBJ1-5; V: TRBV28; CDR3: CASSLGDREFPPQHF; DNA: TGTGCCAGCAGTTTAGGTGACAGGGAGTTCCCGCCCCAGCATTTT
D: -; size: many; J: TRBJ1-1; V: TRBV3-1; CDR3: CASSPEVGNTEAFF; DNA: TGTGCCAGCAGCCCAGAGGTCGGGAACACTGAAGCTTTCTTT
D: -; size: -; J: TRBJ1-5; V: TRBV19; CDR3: CASSIFGSNQPQHF; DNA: TGTGCCAGTAGTATATTCGGCAGCAATCAGCCCCAGCATTTT
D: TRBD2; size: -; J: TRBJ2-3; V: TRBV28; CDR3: CATSPRGTRARIAQYF; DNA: TGTGCCACCTCCCCTCGGGGGACTAGGGCGAGAATCGCTCAGTATTTT
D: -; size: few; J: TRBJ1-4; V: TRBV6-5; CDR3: CASSYSWSPNEKLFF; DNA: TGTGCCAGCAGTTACTCCTGGAGTCCTAATGAAAAACTGTTTTTT
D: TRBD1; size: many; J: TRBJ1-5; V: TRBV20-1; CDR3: CSAEGQGNQPQHF; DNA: TGCAGTGCTGAGGGACAGGGAAATCAGCCCCAGCATTTT
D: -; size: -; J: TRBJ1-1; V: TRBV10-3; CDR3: CAISEFNKQGTNTEAFF; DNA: TGTGCCATCAGTGAGTTCAACAAACAGGGCACGAACACTGAAGCTTTCTTT